This TCR beta chain was recorded in a study of beta chain features in type 1 diabetes. General observations from the study: TCRB CDR3s were moderately but significantly shorter in Type 1 diabetes patients in all four CD4+ subsets. Junctions at VDJ sites from type 1 diabetes patients had fewer insertions and more deletions.

What was sequenced were expressed TCRB transcripts, since all of the isolated RNA had been reverse transcribed. Using immunoSEQ multiplex PCR, the repertoire was profiled, and TCRdb retains in-frame clones only, with some absent. The sample consists of fewer than 350,000 clones, around 7.8% of them appearing once. Sorted CD4+ subsets: naive, central memory, regulatory, stem cell-like memory (CD45RO/CCR7/CD25/CD127/CD95/CD27 panel). This clone was counted a single time. What it binds is not known. The source is a woman aged 18 to 35 in good health. The sample consisted of central memory CD4+ T cells from blood.

The CDR3 spells CATSRDAGYSGANVLTF. As DNA, the CDR3 is TGTGCCACCAGCAGAGATGCCGGATACTCTGGGGCCAACGTCCTGACTTTC. The chain joins TRBV15 to TRBJ2-6, with D unclear. The CDR3 totals 17 residues. The germline V gene encodes CDR1 LNHNV and CDR2 YYDKDF (reference sequence). V was clipped by 0 bases and J by 0 bases, with 9 bases between them.